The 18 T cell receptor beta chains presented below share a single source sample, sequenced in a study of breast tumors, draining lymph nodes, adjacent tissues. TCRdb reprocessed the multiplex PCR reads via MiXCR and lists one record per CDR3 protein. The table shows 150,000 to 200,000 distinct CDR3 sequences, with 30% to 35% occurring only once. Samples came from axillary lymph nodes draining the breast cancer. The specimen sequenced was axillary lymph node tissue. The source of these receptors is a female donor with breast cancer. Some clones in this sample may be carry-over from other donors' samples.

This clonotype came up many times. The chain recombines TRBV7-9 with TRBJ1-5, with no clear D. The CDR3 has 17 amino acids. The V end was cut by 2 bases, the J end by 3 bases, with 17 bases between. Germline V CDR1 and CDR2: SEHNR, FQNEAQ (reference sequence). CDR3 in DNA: TGTGCCAGCAGCTTAATGTCCGGTCCCATCCACAATCAGCCCCAGCATTTT. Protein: CASSLMSGPIHNQPQHF. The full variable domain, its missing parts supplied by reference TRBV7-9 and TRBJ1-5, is DTGVSQNPRHKITKRGQNVTFRCDPISEHNRLYWYRQTLGQGPEFLTYFQNEAQLEKSRLLSDRFSAERPKGSFSTLEIQRTEQGDSAMYLCASSLMSGPIHNQPQHFGDGTRLSIL.

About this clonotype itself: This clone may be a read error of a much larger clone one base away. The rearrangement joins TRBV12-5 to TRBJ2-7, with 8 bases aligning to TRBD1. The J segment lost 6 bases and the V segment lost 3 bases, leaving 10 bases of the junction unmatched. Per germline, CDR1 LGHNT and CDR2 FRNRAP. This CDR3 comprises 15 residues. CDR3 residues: CASGFPDRGNGEQYF. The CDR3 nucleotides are TGTGCTAGTGGTTTCCCTGACAGGGGTAACGGCGAGCAGTACTTC.

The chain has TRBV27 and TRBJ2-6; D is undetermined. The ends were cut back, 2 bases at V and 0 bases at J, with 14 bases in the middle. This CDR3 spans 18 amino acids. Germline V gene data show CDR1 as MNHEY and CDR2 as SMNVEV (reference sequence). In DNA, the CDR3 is TGTGCCAGCAGTTTAGTTCTGGGGTCGAGCTCTGGGGCCAACGTCCTGACTTTC. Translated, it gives CASSLVLGSSSGANVLTF.

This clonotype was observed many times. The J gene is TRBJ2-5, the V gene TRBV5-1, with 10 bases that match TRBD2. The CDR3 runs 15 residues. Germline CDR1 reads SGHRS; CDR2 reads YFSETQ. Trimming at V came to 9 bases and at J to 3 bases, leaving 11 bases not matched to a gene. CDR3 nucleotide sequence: TGCGCCACCCGGGCTCGAGGACTAGCGGAAGAGACCCAGTACTTC. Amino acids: CATRARGLAEETQYF.

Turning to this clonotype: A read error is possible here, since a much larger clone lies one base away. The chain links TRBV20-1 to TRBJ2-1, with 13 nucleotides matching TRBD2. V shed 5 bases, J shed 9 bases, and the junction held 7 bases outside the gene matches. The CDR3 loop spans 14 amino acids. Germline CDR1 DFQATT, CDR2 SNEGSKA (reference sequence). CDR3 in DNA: TGCAGTGCTCACGGGACTAGCGGGACGACTGAGCAGTTCTTC. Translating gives CSAHGTSGTTEQFF.

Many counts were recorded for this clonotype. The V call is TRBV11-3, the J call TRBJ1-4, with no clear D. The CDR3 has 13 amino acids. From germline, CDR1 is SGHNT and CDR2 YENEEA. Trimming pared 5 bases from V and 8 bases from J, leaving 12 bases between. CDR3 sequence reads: CASSPVLGEKLFF. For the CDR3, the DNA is TGTGCCAGCAGCCCAGTGCTGGGAGAAAAACTGTTTTTT. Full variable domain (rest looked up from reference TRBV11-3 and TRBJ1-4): EAGVVQSPRYKIIEKKQPVAFWCNPISGHNTLYWYLQNLGQGPELLIRYENEEAVDDSQLPKDRFSAERLKGVDSTLKIQPAELGDSAVYLCASSPVLGEKLFFGSGTQLSVL.

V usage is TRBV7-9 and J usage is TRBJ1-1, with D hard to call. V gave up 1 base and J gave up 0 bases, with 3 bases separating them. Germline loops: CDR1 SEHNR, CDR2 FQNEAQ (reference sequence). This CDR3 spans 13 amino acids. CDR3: CASSLVVNTEAFF. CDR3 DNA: TGTGCCAGCAGCTTAGTGGTGAACACTGAAGCTTTCTTT.

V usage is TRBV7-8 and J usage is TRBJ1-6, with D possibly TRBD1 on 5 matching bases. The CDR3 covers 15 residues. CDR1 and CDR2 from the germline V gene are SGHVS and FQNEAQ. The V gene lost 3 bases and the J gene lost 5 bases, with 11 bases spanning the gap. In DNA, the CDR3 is TGTGCCAGCAGCTTGGTGGGGCAGAATAATTCACCCCTCCACTTT. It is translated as CASSLVGQNNSPLHF.

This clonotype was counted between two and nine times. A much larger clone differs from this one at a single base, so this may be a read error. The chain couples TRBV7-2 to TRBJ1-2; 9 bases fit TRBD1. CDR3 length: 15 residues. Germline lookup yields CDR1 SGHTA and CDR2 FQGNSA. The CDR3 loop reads CASSQGDRVYYGYPF. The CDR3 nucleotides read TGTGCCAGCAGCCAAGGGGACAGGGTATACTATGGCTACCCCTTC.

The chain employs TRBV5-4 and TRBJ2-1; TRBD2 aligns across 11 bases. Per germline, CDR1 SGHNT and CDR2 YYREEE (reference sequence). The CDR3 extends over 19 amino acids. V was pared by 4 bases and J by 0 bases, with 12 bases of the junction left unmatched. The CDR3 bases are TGTGCCAGCAGCGACCCAGGGGGAACTAGCGGGGGCTCCTACAATGAGCAGTTCTTC. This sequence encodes CASSDPGGTSGGSYNEQFF. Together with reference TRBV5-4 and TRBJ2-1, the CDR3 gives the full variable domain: ETGVTQSPTHLIKTRGQQVTLRCSSQSGHNTVSWYQQALGQGPQFIFQYYREEENGRGNFPPRFSGLQFPNYSSELNVNALELDDSALYLCASSDPGGTSGGSYNEQFFGPGTRLTVL.

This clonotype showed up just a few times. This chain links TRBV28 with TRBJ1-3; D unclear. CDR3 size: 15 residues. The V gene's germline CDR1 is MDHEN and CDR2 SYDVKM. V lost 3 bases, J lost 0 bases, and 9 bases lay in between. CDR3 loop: CASSFGPNSGNTIYF. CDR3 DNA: TGTGCCAGCAGTTTCGGACCCAACTCTGGAAACACCATATATTTT.

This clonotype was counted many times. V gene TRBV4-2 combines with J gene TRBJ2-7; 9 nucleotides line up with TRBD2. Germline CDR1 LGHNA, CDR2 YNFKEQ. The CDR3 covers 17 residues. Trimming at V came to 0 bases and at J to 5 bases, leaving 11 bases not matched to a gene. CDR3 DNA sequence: TGTGCCAGCAGCCAAGATCATCTCGCGGGAGGGCTGAACGAGCAGTACTTC. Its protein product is CASSQDHLAGGLNEQYF.

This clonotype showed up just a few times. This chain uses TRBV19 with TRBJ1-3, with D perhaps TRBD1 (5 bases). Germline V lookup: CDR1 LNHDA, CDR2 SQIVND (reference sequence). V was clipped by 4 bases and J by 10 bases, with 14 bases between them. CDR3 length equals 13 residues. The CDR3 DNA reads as TGTGCCAGTAGTACCCCACCCGGGACTACCATATATTTT. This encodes CASSTPPGTTIYF.

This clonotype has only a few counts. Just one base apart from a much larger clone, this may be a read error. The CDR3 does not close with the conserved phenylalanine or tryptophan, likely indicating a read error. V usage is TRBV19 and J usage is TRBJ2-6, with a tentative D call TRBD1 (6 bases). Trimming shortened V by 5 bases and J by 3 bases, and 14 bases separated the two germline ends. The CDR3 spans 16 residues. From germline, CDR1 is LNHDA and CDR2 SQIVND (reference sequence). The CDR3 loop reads CASSPKYRVGANVLTS. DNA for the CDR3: TGTGCCAGTAGTCCGAAATACAGGGTTGGGGCCAACGTCCTGACTTCC.

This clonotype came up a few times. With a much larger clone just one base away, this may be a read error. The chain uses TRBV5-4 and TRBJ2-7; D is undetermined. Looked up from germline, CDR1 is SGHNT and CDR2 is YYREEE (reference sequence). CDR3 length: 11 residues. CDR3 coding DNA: TGTGCCATCAGCTTACCTCCCGAGCAGTACTTC. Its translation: CAISLPPEQYF.

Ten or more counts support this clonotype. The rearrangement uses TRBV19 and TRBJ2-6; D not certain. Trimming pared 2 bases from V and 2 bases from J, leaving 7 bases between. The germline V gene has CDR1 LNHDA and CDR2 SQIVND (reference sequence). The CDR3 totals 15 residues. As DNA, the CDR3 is TGTGCCAGTAGTATACGGTTTACTGGGGCCAACGTCCTGACTTTC. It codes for CASSIRFTGANVLTF. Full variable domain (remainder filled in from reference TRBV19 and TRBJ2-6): DGGITQSPKYLFRKEGQNVTLSCEQNLNHDAMYWYRQDPGQGLRLIYYSQIVNDFQKGDIAEGYSVSREKKESFPLTVTSAQKNPTAFYLCASSIRFTGANVLTFGAGSRLTVL.

Here the CDR3 DNA reads TGTGCCAGCTCCTCGGGTCCCTATAATTCACCCCTCCACTTT. Protein: CASSSGPYNSPLHF. The chain uses TRBV6-1 and TRBJ1-6; no clear D gene. Trimming pared 8 bases from V and 2 bases from J, leaving 10 bases between. Germline CDR1 MNHNS, CDR2 SASEGT. The CDR3 length is 14 residues.

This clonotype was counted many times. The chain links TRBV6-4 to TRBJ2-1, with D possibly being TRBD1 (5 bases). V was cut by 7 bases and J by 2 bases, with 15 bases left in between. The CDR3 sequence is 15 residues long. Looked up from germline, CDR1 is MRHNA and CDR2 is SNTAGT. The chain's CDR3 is CASNQFDRPYNEQFF. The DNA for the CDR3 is TGTGCCAGCAATCAATTCGACAGACCCTACAATGAGCAGTTCTTC.